This TCR beta chain was sequenced during a study of blood T cell repertoires in COVID-19. Study as a whole: There were acute and convalescent COVID-19 samples, and they came from the United States, Italy and Spain. T cells, B-cell-depleted T cells, or PBMCs supplied cDNA or gDNA.

Per the study methods: From reference gene primer amplification, estimates of nucleated cell counts were derived. The table came from immunoSEQ multiplex PCR; TCRdb's copy has only in-frame clones and leaves some out. Clonal size and the V and J genes are those of that table, whereas D and trimming came from the DNA. Here the sample spans fewer than 350,000 clones, 81% being singletons. CDR1 is LNHDA and CDR2 is SQIVND in the germline V gene (reference sequence). The CDR3 runs to 14 residues. The ends lost 8 bases at V and 2 bases at J; junction bases unmatched: 6. Sequencing was carried out using peripheral blood. The sequence derives from a woman in her sixties or seventies with active or convalescent COVID-19. This chain uses TRBV19 with TRBJ2-3; the match to TRBD1 covers 8 bases. The CDR3 spells CASSGQVPTDTQYF. CDR3 DNA sequence: TGTGCCAGTTCGGGACAGGTACCCACAGATACGCAGTATTTT.